Listed below are T cell receptor beta chains from one sample, sequenced in a study of cytomegalovirus exposure and HLA in healthy donors. The table came from immunoSEQ multiplex PCR; TCRdb's copy has only in-frame clones and leaves some out. Of 200,000 or so clones listed, almost 85% are singletons. The sample consisted of PBMCs. The receptors were sampled from a boy aged 5-17 years in good health and CMV-seronegative. The CDR3 runs from the conserved cysteine through the conserved F or W. A D gene is named only where the DNA matches it firmly. Clone size, where shown, is once, few, many, or a class for clones that have expanded.

TRBD1	TRBV18	15	TRBJ1-2	-	CASSPAQTGVYGYTF	TGTGCCAGCTCACCAGCACAGACAGGGGTGTATGGCTACACCTTC
-	TRBV9	13	TRBJ2-7	-	CASSPPSGAEQYF	TGTGCCAGCAGCCCTCCCTCGGGTGCCGAGCAGTACTTC
-	TRBV30	17	TRBJ2-3	-	CAWSVLAGHTSTDTQYF	TGTGCCTGGAGTGTACTCGCGGGGCACACTAGCACAGATACGCAGTATTTT
-	TRBV27	16	TRBJ2-7	-	CASSLRVPGPSGEQYF	TGTGCCAGCAGTTTACGAGTACCGGGCCCTTCGGGGGAGCAGTACTTC
TRBD1	TRBV18	15	TRBJ1-5	-	CASSSTGQGNQPQHF	TGTGCCAGCTCGTCAACGGGACAGGGAAACCAGCCCCAGCATTTT
TRBD2	TRBV7-8	16	TRBJ2-1	-	CASSLRRGGNYNEQFF	TGTGCCAGCAGCTTGAGGCGGGGGGGTAACTACAATGAGCAGTTCTTC
-	TRBV7-8	13	TRBJ1-1	-	CASSASENTEAFF	TGTGCCAGCAGCGCATCAGAGAACACTGAAGCTTTCTTT
-	TRBV2	17	TRBJ2-3	-	CASSEALRRGPGDTQYF	TGTGCCAGCAGTGAAGCGCTTCGGCGGGGGCCGGGAGATACGCAGTATTTT
TRBD1	TRBV5-4	15	TRBJ1-1	-	CASSLGTGANTEAFF	TGTGCCAGCAGCCTTGGGACAGGAGCGAACACTGAAGCTTTCTTT
-	TRBV5-6	14	TRBJ2-7	-	CASSLGVPGYEQYF	TGTGCCAGCAGCTTGGGTGTCCCAGGGTACGAGCAGTACTTC
-	TRBV4-3	15	TRBJ1-1	-	CASSHGGGARGEAFF	TGCGCCAGCAGCCACGGTGGGGGGGCCCGTGGGGAGGCTTTCTTT
-	TRBV27	10	TRBJ1-1	-	CASSFREAFF	TGTGCCAGCAGTTTCAGAGAAGCTTTCTTT
-	TRBV29-1	14	TRBJ1-1	-	CSVEGPGVNTEAFF	TGCAGCGTTGAAGGACCCGGGGTGAACACTGAAGCTTTCTTT
-	TRBV15	13	TRBJ2-1	-	CATSRGTSNEQFF	TGTGCCACCAGCAGAGGCACTAGCAATGAGCAGTTCTTC
-	TRBV19	15	TRBJ1-1	-	CASSIRGGAGTEAFF	TGTGCCAGTAGTATAAGGGGGGGGGCTGGCACTGAAGCTTTCTTT
-	TRBV6-1	12	TRBJ2-7	-	CATSTESYEQYF	TGTGCCACCTCGACAGAGTCCTACGAGCAGTACTTC
TRBD2	TRBV5-6	14	TRBJ2-1	-	CASSLAGPNNEQFF	TGTGCCAGCAGCTTAGCGGGGCCGAACAATGAGCAGTTCTTC
-	TRBV9	15	TRBJ2-7	-	CASSPHRRDDYEQYF	TGTGCCAGCAGCCCTCACCGGCGGGACGACTACGAGCAGTACTTC
-	TRBV7-6	13	TRBJ2-7	-	CASSLATGSEQYF	TGTGCCAGCAGCTTAGCCACAGGGTCCGAGCAGTACTTC
-	TRBV9	17	TRBJ2-5	-	CASSGGRGWGYQETQYF	TGTGCCAGCAGCGGGGGGCGGGGGTGGGGGTACCAAGAGACCCAGTACTTC
-	TRBV7-2	14	TRBJ2-3	-	CASSHRQGTDTQYF	TGTGCCAGCAGCCACCGACAGGGCACAGATACGCAGTATTTT
TRBD2	TRBV9	16	TRBJ2-2	-	CASSVELAGGTGELFF	TGTGCCAGCAGCGTAGAACTAGCGGGGGGAACCGGGGAGCTGTTTTTT
-	TRBV7-9	14	TRBJ1-1	-	CASSLGQLNTEAFF	TGTGCCAGCAGCCTCGGACAGTTGAACACTGAAGCTTTCTTT
TRBD2	TRBV7-3	14	TRBJ2-7	-	CASSSGGGDYEQYF	TGTGCCAGCAGCTCGGGCGGGGGGGACTACGAGCAGTACTTC
-	TRBV5-1	14	TRBJ1-2	-	CASSLDQGEHGYTF	TGCGCCAGCAGCTTGGATCAGGGTGAACATGGCTACACCTTC
TRBD1	TRBV30	15	TRBJ2-5	-	CAWSGGTDYQETQYF	TGTGCCTGGAGTGGGGGGACAGATTACCAAGAGACCCAGTACTTC
TRBD2	TRBV9	15	TRBJ2-7	-	CASSVAAGGGYEQYF	TGTGCCAGCAGCGTAGCAGCGGGAGGGGGTTACGAGCAGTACTTC
TRBD1	TRBV27	14	TRBJ2-7	-	CASRLTGRRVEQYF	TGTGCCAGCAGATTGACAGGGCGGCGGGTGGAGCAATACTTC
TRBD2	TRBV5-4	15	TRBJ2-4	-	CASSLGTGGRNIQYF	TGTGCCAGCAGCTTGGGCACGGGGGGGCGAAACATTCAGTACTTC
-	TRBV7-9	13	TRBJ1-2	-	CASSFGQSYGYTF	TGTGCCAGCAGCTTCGGACAGTCCTATGGCTACACCTTC
-	TRBV4-1	17	TRBJ1-4	-	CASSQGWRETTNEKLFF	TGCGCCAGCAGCCAAGGTTGGAGGGAGACAACTAATGAAAAACTGTTTTTT
-	TRBV29-1	14	TRBJ2-1	few	CSVDSGVSYNEQFF	TGCAGCGTTGATTCAGGGGTGTCCTACAATGAGCAGTTCTTC
-	TRBV9	17	TRBJ1-4	once	CASSVGLGSATNEKLFF	TGTGCCAGCAGCGTAGGTTTGGGCAGTGCCACTAATGAAAAACTGTTTTTT
-	TRBV7-3	18	TRBJ2-2	-	CASSLTGIWGDWSGELFF	TGTGCCAGCAGCTTGACGGGCATTTGGGGGGACTGGTCCGGGGAGCTGTTTTTT
TRBD2	TRBV7-9	16	TRBJ2-5	-	CSSSPHSGSSSETRYF	TGTTCCAGCAGCCCCCACAGCGGGAGTTCGTCGGAGACCCGGTACTTC
TRBD2	TRBV11-3	16	TRBJ2-2	-	CASSPLGGSQTGELFF	TGTGCCAGCAGCCCGCTGGGGGGGTCTCAAACCGGGGAGCTGTTTTTT
TRBD2	TRBV19	16	TRBJ2-2	-	CASGAGGLPNTGELFF	TGTGCCAGTGGGGCGGGGGGCCTTCCGAACACCGGGGAGCTGTTTTTT
-	TRBV6-1	13	TRBJ1-4	-	CASSTAINEKLFF	TGTGCCAGCTCGACAGCCATTAATGAAAAACTGTTTTTT
-	TRBV7-2	14	TRBJ2-7	-	CASSSLDKPYEQYF	TGTGCCAGCAGCTCACTGGACAAGCCCTACGAGCAGTACTTC
-	TRBV5-1	13	TRBJ2-4	-	CASSLALEGAKYF	TGCGCCAGCAGCTTGGCCCTGGAGGGAGCCAAATACTTC
-	TRBV9	16	TRBJ2-3	-	CASSVSPGASTDTQYF	TGTGCCAGCAGCGTCTCCCCAGGGGCTAGCACAGATACGCAGTATTTT
-	TRBV4-3	16	TRBJ2-5	once	CASSQERSVAQETQYF	TGCGCCAGCAGCCAAGAAAGGTCCGTAGCACAAGAGACCCAGTACTTC
TRBD2	TRBV12-5	15	TRBJ2-3	-	CASGLSSGSTDTQYF	TGTGCTAGTGGTTTGAGTAGCGGGAGCACAGATACGCAGTATTTT
TRBD2	TRBV6-5	13	TRBJ2-1	-	CASSPILAGEQFF	TGTGCCAGCAGCCCAATACTAGCGGGTGAGCAGTTCTTC
TRBD2	TRBV27	14	TRBJ2-7	-	CASSPERDPREQYF	TGTGCCAGCAGTCCCGAGCGGGACCCCCGGGAGCAGTACTTC
TRBD1	TRBV6-6	15	TRBJ2-7	-	CASGYDRGDSYEQYF	TGTGCCAGCGGCTACGACAGGGGGGACTCCTACGAGCAGTACTTC